The rows below give T cell receptor beta chains drawn from one sample of a study of OX40 agonist ivuxolimab in advanced cancers. Sequencing was performed with immunoSEQ multiplex PCR; in TCRdb, only in-frame clones are kept and a portion is missing. Of over 150,000 clones listed, 94% were seen once; the top ten hold around 0.28%. Sample: CD4+ or CD8+ T cells sorted from blood, taken in a trial of the OX40 agonist ivuxolimab. These receptors all stem from an adult with an advanced solid tumor such as melanoma, head and neck, liver or kidney cancer. Each CDR3 is given with its conserved first and last residue. A D gene is named only where the DNA matches it firmly.

>-|TRBJ2-1|TRBV9
TGTGCCAGCAGCCTAGCCCCGAGGGGCTCCTACAATGAGCAGTTCTTC
CASSLAPRGSYNEQFF
>-|TRBJ2-3|TRBV7-9
TGTGCCAGCAGCGAGCCGACAGGGAGGTACACAGATACGCAGTATTTT
CASSEPTGRYTDTQYF
>-|TRBJ2-2|TRBV10-1
TGCGCCAGCAGTGAGCTCCCGGGTCGGCTGCTGAACACCGGGGAGCTGTTTTTT
CASSELPGRLLNTGELFF
>-|TRBJ1-3|TRBV19
TGTGCCAGTAGTTTGCAGGGACGGTCGAACACCATATATTTT
CASSLQGRSNTIYF
>TRBD1|TRBJ1-3|TRBV10-3
TGTGCCATCAGTGAGTCGAGTGGACAGGGGAAGGGAAACACCATATATTTT
CAISESSGQGKGNTIYF
>-|TRBJ2-7|TRBV6-6
TGTGCCAGCAGTTACTCGACCAGGGTGCGCGGGCAGTACTTC
CASSYSTRVRGQYF
>TRBD1|TRBJ1-5|TRBV15
TGTGCCACCAGCCCCGGACAGGCAAGCAATCAGCCCCAGCATTTT
CATSPGQASNQPQHF
>-|TRBJ1-2|TRBV7-2
TGTGCCAGCAGCTTGACAGGATTCAACATCTATGGCTACACCTTC
CASSLTGFNIYGYTF
>TRBD1|TRBJ2-2|TRBV18
TGTGCCAGCGCCCGACAGGGCATTGCGAACACCGGGGAGCTGTTTTTT
CASARQGIANTGELFF
>-|TRBJ2-5|TRBV27
TGTGCCAGCAGTTTATCTAAGTTATGGGTCCCCGGGACCCAGTACTTC
CASSLSKLWVPGTQYF
>-|TRBJ1-2|TRBV25-1
TGTGCCAGCAGTGAAGATGGGTCCGCCAACTATGGCTACACCTTC
CASSEDGSANYGYTF